This T cell receptor beta chain stems from a study of OX40 agonist ivuxolimab in advanced cancers. Unmatched junction bases numbered 6, after V lost 6 bases and J lost 5 bases. From germline, CDR1 is MNHNS and CDR2 SASEGT. This CDR3 has 13 amino acids. Clones were sequenced by immunoSEQ multiplex PCR, and TCRdb holds only the in-frame ones, with some missing. The sample yields roughly 69,000 clones, around 90% seen once. The source material was CD4+ or CD8+ T cells sorted from blood, sampled in a trial of the OX40 agonist ivuxolimab. This sequence was found in an adult with an advanced solid tumor such as melanoma, head and neck, liver or kidney cancer. This chain connects TRBV6-1 to TRBJ1-1; 7 bases map to TRBD1. This chain's CDR3 is CASRDRKGTEAFF. DNA for the CDR3: TGTGCCAGCAGGGACAGGAAGGGGACTGAAGCTTTCTTT.